This entry describes one TCR beta chain. This clonotype was detected a few times. Its specific antigen is unknown. Nothing much larger sits one base from this clone, and base qualities are not available. This sample stems from a study of patients and donors after allogeneic stem cell transplantation (dated by TCRdb to 2018 to 2020). Library preparation employed RT-PCR. Instrument used: NextSeq 550. The public reads were reanalyzed by TCRdb: fastp trimming at Q25, MiXCR alignment, in-frame beta chains only. Rows matching on CDR3 protein sequence are summarized as one entry with the most common DNA and genes. For this sample there are 410,000 or so distinct CDR3 sequences; 16% appear just once. Less than 8.5% of the sample goes to the ten largest clones. Measured from the cysteine to the phenylalanine, the CDR3 is 14 residues long. The kept DNA is CDR3 alone, 42 bases in frame from the first base. V is reduced by 1 base and J by 5 bases, leaving a spacing of 11 bases between them.

Recombination connected TRBV12-3 or TRBV12-4 to TRBJ1-2; a tentative D call is TRBD1 (5 bases match). This clonotype originated in a human donor who was either an allogeneic HSCT recipient or a stem cell or donor lymphocyte infusion donor (not recorded which). It is not recorded whose cells these are; they may come from a transplant donor. Sequenced sample: blood, either unsorted or a sorted T cell fraction (not recorded which). The DNA sequence is given as TGTGCCAGCAGTTTAGAGACAGCCGTTTATGGCTACACCTTC. It encodes CASSLETAVYGYTF.